Listed below are T cell receptor beta chains from one sample, sequenced in a study of blood T cell repertoires in COVID-19. Measured with immunoSEQ multiplex PCR; TCRdb has only the in-frame clones, and not every one. Of fewer than 350,000 clones listed, 85% are singletons. The sample comprised PBMCs or T cells enriched from blood (not recorded which). These receptors all come from a woman younger than 45 who had been exposed to COVID-19. Each CDR3 is given with its conserved first and last residue. Each record gives: V gene, J gene, clone size, D gene, CDR3 protein, CDR3 DNA. D genes are given only for firm matches. Some rows mark clone size as missing; the rest say once, few, many or name a class of expanded clone.

TRBV4-1,TRBJ1-3,once,TRBD1,CASSQQDRVGGNTIYF,TGCGCCAGCAGCCAACAGGACAGGGTGGGAGGAAACACCATATATTTT
TRBV13,TRBJ2-7,-,TRBD1,CASSYAGTGDYEQYF,TGTGCCAGCAGCTATGCCGGGACAGGGGATTACGAGCAGTACTTC
TRBV7-2,TRBJ1-3,-,-,CASSPAGTASGNTIYF,TGTGCCAGCAGCCCCGCGGGGACGGCCTCTGGAAACACCATATATTTT
TRBV2,TRBJ2-5,few,TRBD2,CASSETGLAGGETQYF,TGTGCCAGCAGTGAGACGGGACTAGCGGGAGGAGAGACCCAGTACTTC
TRBV6-6,TRBJ2-5,-,TRBD2,CASTGTSAWQETQYF,TGTGCCAGCACCGGGACTAGCGCCTGGCAGGAGACCCAGTACTTC
TRBV19,TRBJ2-4,-,-,CASSMVGGDRAKNIQYF,TGTGCCAGTAGTATGGTAGGGGGGGATCGAGCCAAAAACATTCAGTACTTC
TRBV27,TRBJ1-5,-,TRBD1,CASSFQGGNQPQHF,TGTGCCAGCAGTTTTCAGGGGGGCAATCAGCCCCAGCATTTT
TRBV5-4,TRBJ2-3,-,TRBD2,CASSPSGSDTQYF,TGTGCCAGCAGCCCTAGCGGGTCAGATACGCAGTATTTT
TRBV21-1,TRBJ1-2,-,-,CASSKSSGNLYGYTF,TGTGCCAGCAGCAAGAGTTCGGGAAACCTCTATGGCTACACCTTC
TRBV9,TRBJ1-4,-,TRBD1,CASSVDRANEKLFF,TGTGCCAGCAGCGTGGACAGGGCGAATGAAAAACTGTTTTTT
TRBV11-2,TRBJ2-1,-,-,CASSKDTGYNEQFF,TGTGCCAGCAGCAAGGATACAGGGTACAATGAGCAGTTCTTC
TRBV27,TRBJ2-1,-,-,CASSLLGAADNEQFF,TGTGCCAGCAGTTTACTAGGGGCCGCCGACAATGAGCAGTTCTTC
TRBV6-5,TRBJ1-1,-,-,CASSSAGWTEAFF,TGTGCCAGCAGTTCCGCGGGGTGGACTGAAGCTTTCTTT
TRBV7-3,TRBJ2-1,-,TRBD1,CASSATGSRSNEQFF,TGTGCCAGCTCTGCGACAGGGTCACGGAGCAATGAGCAGTTCTTC
TRBV7-4,TRBJ1-2,few,-,CASSYYSQTTNYGYTF,TGTGCCAGCAGCTATTACTCACAGACTACTAACTATGGCTACACCTTC
TRBV28,TRBJ1-2,-,-,CASSYNNYGYTF,TGTGCCAGCAGTTACAATAACTATGGCTACACCTTC
TRBV19,TRBJ2-1,-,-,CASSIGYYRRDNEQFF,TGTGCCAGTAGTATAGGCTACTACCGTCGGGACAATGAGCAGTTCTTC
TRBV9,TRBJ2-7,-,-,CASSVGQGGAYEQYF,TGTGCCAGCAGCGTAGGTCAGGGGGGCGCCTACGAGCAGTACTTC
TRBV5-5,TRBJ1-1,-,-,CASSLRSLGTEAFF,TGTGCCAGCAGCTTGAGGAGTCTCGGGACTGAAGCTTTCTTT
TRBV6-2/TRBV6-3,TRBJ1-1,once,TRBD1,CASSLTTGGKNTEAFF,TGTGCCAGCAGCCTAACGACAGGGGGTAAGAACACTGAAGCTTTCTTT
TRBV5-8,TRBJ2-3,-,TRBD1,CASSLGTGDGDTQYF,TGTGCCAGCAGCTTGGGGACAGGGGACGGGGATACGCAGTATTTT
TRBV11-2,TRBJ1-6,-,-,CASSLGGGEVYSPLHF,TGTGCCAGCAGCTTAGGGGGGGGCGAAGTTTATTCACCCCTCCACTTT
TRBV9,TRBJ2-2,-,TRBD1,CASSVEPGGMAGELFF,TGTGCCAGCAGCGTAGAGCCAGGGGGCATGGCCGGGGAGCTGTTTTTT
TRBV20-1,TRBJ2-7,-,-,CSASFLSYEQYF,TGCAGTGCTAGTTTCTTGTCCTACGAGCAGTACTTC
TRBV27,TRBJ2-2,-,TRBD2,CASSLERGSTGELFF,TGTGCCAGCAGTTTGGAGCGGGGAAGCACCGGGGAGCTGTTTTTT
TRBV7-3,TRBJ2-5,-,-,CASSLRTEAETQYF,TGTGCCAGCAGCCTACGGACGGAGGCAGAGACCCAGTACTTC
TRBV5-8,TRBJ1-1,once,-,CASTPVRGGTEAFF,TGTGCCAGCACCCCGGTACGCGGGGGCACTGAAGCTTTCTTT
TRBV7-3,TRBJ2-5,-,-,CASSLFSGETQYF,TGTGCCAGCAGCTTATTTTCGGGAGAGACCCAGTACTTC
TRBV15,TRBJ1-5,-,TRBD1,CATTWDRESNQPQHF,TGTGCCACCACCTGGGACAGGGAAAGCAATCAGCCCCAGCATTTT
TRBV5-6,TRBJ1-2,few,-,CASSFLEESGYTF,TGTGCCAGCAGCTTTTTGGAGGAGAGCGGCTACACCTTC
TRBV5-5,TRBJ2-7,many,TRBD2,CASSLDWLAGSEQYF,TGTGCCAGCAGCTTGGATTGGCTAGCGGGAAGCGAGCAGTACTTC
TRBV4-2,TRBJ2-3,-,-,CASSQDVTDTQYF,TGTGCCAGCAGCCAAGATGTAACAGATACGCAGTATTTT
TRBV30,TRBJ1-2,-,TRBD1,CALDREVYTF,TGTGCCTTGGACAGGGAGGTCTACACCTTC
TRBV6-1,TRBJ1-1,once,-,CASSEDVGPKAFF,TGTGCCAGCAGTGAAGACGTGGGGCCGAAGGCTTTCTTT
TRBV6-5,TRBJ2-1,-,TRBD2,CASSRGLAGYNEQFF,TGTGCCAGCAGCCGTGGACTAGCGGGGTACAATGAGCAGTTCTTC
TRBV28,TRBJ2-4,-,-,CASSLQGNIQYF,TGTGCCAGCAGTTTACAGGGAAACATTCAGTACTTC
TRBV9,TRBJ2-3,-,TRBD2,CASSELAGGDTQYF,TGTGCCAGCAGCGAACTAGCGGGGGGCGATACGCAGTATTTT
TRBV9,TRBJ2-5,-,TRBD2,CASSGLAGGETQYF,TGTGCCAGCAGCGGACTAGCGGGAGGAGAGACCCAGTACTTC
TRBV30,TRBJ1-5,-,-,CAWRPRGNQPQHF,TGTGCCTGGAGACCGCGAGGCAATCAGCCCCAGCATTTT
TRBV2,TRBJ1-2,-,-,CASSGGNSYGYTF,TGTGCCAGCAGTGGGGGCAACAGCTATGGCTACACCTTC
TRBV27,TRBJ1-2,-,-,CASSRQVGDGYTF,TGTGCCAGCAGTCGACAGGTTGGGGATGGCTACACCTTC
TRBV7-2,TRBJ1-1,-,-,CASSSGGLGTEAFF,TGTGCCAGCAGCTCGGGCGGACTCGGTACTGAAGCTTTCTTT
TRBV19,TRBJ1-2,-,TRBD1,CASSITRQGDGYTF,TGTGCCAGTAGTATTACGAGACAGGGGGATGGCTACACCTTC
TRBV28,TRBJ1-1,-,-,CASSLWAAEAFF,TGTGCCAGCAGTTTATGGGCAGCTGAAGCTTTCTTT
TRBV5-1,TRBJ2-7,-,TRBD2,CASSLTTSGVSYEQYF,TGCGCCAGCAGCTTGACGACTAGCGGGGTCTCCTACGAGCAGTACTTC
TRBV7-3,TRBJ2-2,-,-,CASSSSTGELFF,TGTGCCAGCAGCTCTAGCACCGGGGAGCTGTTTTTT
TRBV18,TRBJ2-2,-,-,CASSPGQGSSIGELFF,TGTGCCAGCTCACCAGGTCAGGGGAGTTCTATCGGGGAGCTGTTTTTT
TRBV11-2,TRBJ1-4,-,-,CASSLGQVSQKLFF,TGTGCCAGCAGCCTGGGACAAGTGTCCCAGAAACTGTTTTTT